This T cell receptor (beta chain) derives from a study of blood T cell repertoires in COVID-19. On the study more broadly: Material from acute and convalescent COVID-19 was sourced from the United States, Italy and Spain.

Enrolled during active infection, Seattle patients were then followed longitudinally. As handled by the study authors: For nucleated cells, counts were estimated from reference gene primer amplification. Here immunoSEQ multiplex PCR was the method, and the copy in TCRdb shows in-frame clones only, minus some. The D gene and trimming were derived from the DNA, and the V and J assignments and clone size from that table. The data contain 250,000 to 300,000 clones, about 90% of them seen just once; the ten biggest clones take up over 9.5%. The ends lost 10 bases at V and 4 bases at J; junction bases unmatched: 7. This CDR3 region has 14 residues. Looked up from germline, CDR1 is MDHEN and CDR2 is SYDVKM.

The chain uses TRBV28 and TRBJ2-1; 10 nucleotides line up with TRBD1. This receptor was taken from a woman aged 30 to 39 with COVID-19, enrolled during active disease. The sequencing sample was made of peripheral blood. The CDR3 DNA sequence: TGTGCCACCTTGGACAGGGGGTCTTACAATGAGCAGTTCTTC. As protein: CATLDRGSYNEQFF. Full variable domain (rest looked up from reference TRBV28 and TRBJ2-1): DVKVTQSSRYLVKRTGEKVFLECVQDMDHENMFWYRQDPGLGLRLIYFSYDVKMKEKGDIPEGYSVSREKKERFSLILESASTNQTSMYLCATLDRGSYNEQFFGPGTRLTVL.